The 19 T cell receptor beta chains given below trace back to one sample, sequenced in a study of B cell selection in AIRE deficiency. The assay was immunoSEQ multiplex PCR, and TCRdb's table has in-frame clones only and misses some. Of tens of thousands of clones listed, approximately 96% are singletons. Conventional CD4 T cells were sorted as CD4+CD127+ cells. Sequencing was performed on CD4+CD127+ conventional T cells sorted from PBMCs. These receptors all come from a human donor in good health.

V is TRBV5-6 and J is TRBJ1-1; D unclear. Germline values: CDR1 SGHDT, CDR2 YYEEEE. V lost 4 bases, J lost 0 bases, and 13 bases lay in between. This CDR3 comprises 15 residues. The CDR3 loop reads CASSHQPGMNTEAFF. CDR3 bases: TGTGCCAGCAGCCATCAACCGGGCATGAACACTGAAGCTTTCTTT. The entire variable domain, with the rest obtained from reference TRBV5-6 and TRBJ1-1, is as follows: DAGVTQSPTHLIKTRGQQVTLRCSPKSGHDTVSWYQQALGQGPQFIFQYYEEEERQRGNFPDRFSGHQFPNYSSELNVNALLLGDSALYLCASSHQPGMNTEAFFGQGTRLTVV.

This clone has a handful of counts. This chain links TRBV6-1 with TRBJ2-7, with a possible D match to TRBD2 (5 bases). This CDR3 has 13 amino acids. V was trimmed by 5 bases and J by 0 bases, leaving 8 bases between them. CDR1 is MNHNS and CDR2 is SASEGT in the germline V gene. The CDR3 sequence is CASSPAGSYEQYF. As DNA, the CDR3 is TGTGCCAGCAGTCCCGCGGGCTCCTACGAGCAGTACTTC.

The genes are TRBV5-1 and TRBJ2-1, with D hard to call. The V end was cut by 1 base, the J end by 0 bases, with 11 bases between. The length of the CDR3 is 16 residues. CDR1 SGHRS and CDR2 YFSETQ come from the germline V gene. The CDR3 bases are TGCGCCAGCAGCTTGACGGTACAGAGCTCCTACAATGAGCAGTTCTTC. Protein sequence: CASSLTVQSSYNEQFF.

The gene calls are TRBV25-1 and TRBJ2-5; 8 nucleotides match TRBD1. The CDR3 spans 15 residues. The germline CDR1 and CDR2 sequences are MGHDK and SYGVNS. The junction had 7 bases not matched to a gene; V was cut back by 5 bases and J by 2 bases. In DNA form, the CDR3 reads TGTGCCAGCAGTCCCAAGACAGGGGTTCAAGAGACCCAGTACTTC. This encodes CASSPKTGVQETQYF. The entire variable domain, with the rest obtained from reference TRBV25-1 and TRBJ2-5, is as follows: EADIYQTPRYLVIGTGKKITLECSQTMGHDKMYWYQQDPGMELHLIHYSYGVNSTEKGDLSSESTVSRIRTEHFPLTLESARPSHTSQYLCASSPKTGVQETQYFGPGTRLLVL.

The CDR3 reads CASSLDSGSYEQYF. CDR3 bases: TGTGCCAGCAGCTTAGATTCCGGATCCTACGAGCAGTACTTC. V and J are TRBV7-6 and TRBJ2-7; D gene ambiguous. The CDR3 length is 14 residues. Germline V gives CDR1 SGHVS, CDR2 FNYEAQ. The germline V and J ends were trimmed by 1 base and 1 base, with 8 bases remaining between them.

The CDR3 DNA follows: TGTGCCTGGAGAGACAGGGCGGACACTGAAGCTTTCTTT. Translation gives CAWRDRADTEAFF. The V gene is TRBV30, the J gene TRBJ1-1, with 7 bases fitting TRBD1. Germline V gene sequence: CDR1 GTSNPN, CDR2 SVGIG (reference sequence). The J segment lost 3 bases and the V segment lost 3 bases, leaving 4 bases of the junction unmatched. The CDR3 runs 13 residues.

This chain links TRBV7-2 with TRBJ1-5, with a possible D match to TRBD1 (5 bases). The CDR3 consists of 15 residues. Germline loops: CDR1 SGHTA, CDR2 FQGNSA. V gave up 4 bases and J gave up 7 bases, with 17 bases separating them. CDR3 sequence: CASSSGSGDGQPQHF. In DNA form, the CDR3 reads TGTGCCAGCAGCTCCGGGTCTGGGGACGGGCAGCCCCAGCATTTT.

In its sample, this clone was seen once. The CDR3 sequence is CASSEGGQQETQYF. CDR3 DNA sequence: TGTGCCAGCAGTGAAGGAGGACAGCAAGAGACCCAGTACTTC. The rearrangement links TRBV2 to TRBJ2-5, with D maybe TRBD1 (6 bases). CDR1 SNHLY and CDR2 FYNNEI come from the germline V gene. CDR3 length: 14 amino acids. Trimming removed 1 base at V and 2 bases at J, with 8 bases between.

The chain carries TRBV5-1 and TRBJ2-3; 11 nucleotides agree with TRBD2. This CDR3 is 17 amino acids long. Trimming cost V 6 bases and J 3 bases; bases outside gene matches: 12. Germline CDR1 SGHRS, CDR2 YFSETQ. In nucleotides, the CDR3 is TGCGCCAGCAATCGCCTAGCGGGGGGCCCCCCTACAGATACGCAGTATTTT. Translation: CASNRLAGGPPTDTQYF.

The V call is TRBV5-6, the J call TRBJ1-5; tentatively, D is TRBD1 (6 bases). CDR1 is SGHDT, CDR2 YYEEEE, per germline. The CDR3 covers 14 residues. V shed 2 bases and J shed 3 bases, with 9 bases lying between them. The CDR3 loop reads CASSFGQYNQPQHF. The CDR3 nucleotides read TGTGCCAGCAGCTTCGGACAGTACAATCAGCCCCAGCATTTT.

This clone occurred once. The rearrangement uses TRBV5-1 and TRBJ2-5, with a tentative D call TRBD2 (6 bases). CDR1 and CDR2 (germline): SGHRS, YFSETQ. Deletions cut 8 bases from V and 2 bases from J, with 22 bases between. The CDR3 sequence is 16 residues long. The CDR3 loop is CARPSRRGAGQETQYF. The CDR3 DNA is TGCGCCAGGCCCTCACGACGCGGGGCGGGGCAAGAGACCCAGTACTTC.

The chain joins TRBV30 to TRBJ2-1, with TRBD1 as a possible D gene (6 bases). Trimming left V 4 bases short and J 3 bases short, with 19 bases between. Looked up from germline, CDR1 is GTSNPN and CDR2 is SVGIG (reference sequence). CDR3 length: 16 residues. CDR3 amino acids: CAWTRNRVGLYNEQFF. CDR3 coding DNA: TGTGCCTGGACCCGTAACAGGGTAGGACTCTACAATGAGCAGTTCTTC.

The rearrangement uses TRBV30 and TRBJ1-1, with D possibly matching TRBD1 (6 bases). The V and J ends lost 3 bases and 10 bases respectively, with 21 bases between them. Per the germline V gene, CDR1 is GTSNPN and CDR2 is SVGIG (reference sequence). This CDR3 has 14 amino acids. The CDR3 DNA reads TGTGCCTGGAGATTGACAGGCGCCTCTCCGCGAGCTTTCTTT. It is translated as CAWRLTGASPRAFF.

The rearrangement joins TRBV5-5 to TRBJ1-5; D ambiguous. The ends were cut back, 1 base at V and 5 bases at J, with 7 bases in the middle. CDR3 length equals 13 residues. The germline V gene encodes CDR1 SGHKS and CDR2 YYEKEE (reference sequence). CDR3 sequence (DNA): TGTGCCAGCAGCTTGCAGGTGGATCAGCCCCAGCATTTT. Its protein is CASSLQVDQPQHF.

The CDR3 sequence: CASSLRRIEQFF. In DNA, the CDR3 is TGTGCCAGCAGCTTGCGTCGGATTGAGCAGTTCTTC. J is TRBJ2-1 and V is TRBV5-8; no clear D. Germline loops: CDR1 SGHTS, CDR2 YDEGEE. V gave up 1 base and J gave up 9 bases, with 8 bases separating them. This CDR3 has 12 residues.

The gene calls are TRBV11-2 and TRBJ2-7; D remains unclear. The CDR3 totals 16 residues. Trimming stripped 5 bases from V and 3 bases from J, with 20 bases between. From germline, CDR1 is SGHAT and CDR2 FQNNGV. As DNA, the CDR3 is TGTGCCAGCAGCCCAAGCGAAACACTTGGGGTCTACGAGCAGTACTTC. Translation gives CASSPSETLGVYEQYF. The whole variable domain, remainder taken from reference TRBV11-2 and TRBJ2-7, is EAGVAQSPRYKIIEKRQSVAFWCNPISGHATLYWYQQILGQGPKLLIQFQNNGVVDDSQLPKDRFSAERLKGVDSTLKIQPAKLEDSAVYLCASSPSETLGVYEQYFGPGTRLTVT.

J is TRBJ1-1 and V is TRBV10-1, with no clear D. The V end was cut by 2 bases, the J end by 3 bases, with 19 bases between. Germline-derived CDR1 and CDR2 are WNHNN and SYGVQD (reference sequence). The CDR3 extends over 17 amino acids. CDR3 DNA sequence: TGCGCCAGCAGTGAGAATCGGTGGGAGGGCCGGGACACTGAAGCTTTCTTT. This gives the protein CASSENRWEGRDTEAFF.

V is TRBV30 and J is TRBJ2-3; 9 bases are shared with TRBD2. Germline CDR1 GTSNPN, CDR2 SVGIG (reference sequence). The CDR3 is made up of 15 amino acids. V gave up 1 base and J gave up 6 bases; unmatched junction bases: 8. DNA for the CDR3: TGTGCCTGGAGTGACGGCGGGGGGGCGTTGGATACGCAGTATTTT. Translating gives CAWSDGGGALDTQYF.

CDR3 DNA sequence: TGTGCCAGCAGCTTGAGACCGTCCGGGGGTCAAGAGACCCAGTACTTC. Translating gives CASSLRPSGGQETQYF. The rearrangement uses TRBV5-5 and TRBJ2-5; TRBD2 might be the D (6 bases). The CDR3 extends over 16 amino acids. Germline values: CDR1 SGHKS, CDR2 YYEKEE (reference sequence). The germline V and J ends were trimmed by 1 base and 2 bases, with 15 bases remaining between them.